The 30 T cell receptor beta chains below come from one sample, sequenced in a study of CD8+CD57+ T cells in acquired aplastic anemia (dated by TCRdb to 2016 to 2019). Patients chosen for sequencing had shown expansion of CD8+CD57+ cells by flow cytometry. Instrument on record: Illumina HiSeq 2000. TCR beta VDJ combination and CDR3 sequence profiling used genomic DNA as the template. TCRdb took the public reads, trimmed them with fastp at Q25, ran MiXCR for clone calling and kept in-frame beta chains. Each entry is one CDR3 protein sequence, shown with its most common DNA and genes. Across this sample there are some 160,000 distinct CDR3 sequences, with roughly 48% seen only once. Of the sample, approximately 3% is held by the ten largest clones. Sequencing used sorted CD4+, CD8+, or CD8+CD57+ T cells (not recorded which) from PBMCs. The source of these receptors is a human donor with aplastic anemia.

Concerning this clonotype: A read error may produce the germline difference seen at one junction end. The CDR3 spells CASSLYIDKDTYGHTF. CDR3 nucleotide sequence: TGTGCCAGCAGTTTGTATATAGACAAAGACACCTATGGCCACACCTTC. V is TRBV28 and J is TRBJ1-2; D unclear. Germline V gene lookup returns CDR1 MDHEN and CDR2 SYDVKM. CDR3 length: 16 residues.

CDR3 nucleotide sequence: TGTGCCAGCAGTTCGGGGACACCTAACCTAGCCGCTTTCTTT. This encodes CASSSGTPNLAAFF. The gene calls are TRBV28 and TRBJ1-1, with D perhaps TRBD1 (6 bases). There are 14 residues in the CDR3. Germline V gives CDR1 MDHEN, CDR2 SYDVKM. V dropped 4 bases and J dropped 11 bases, with 20 bases sitting between them. Filled out from reference TRBV28 and TRBJ1-1, the complete variable domain reads DVKVTQSSRYLVKRTGEKVFLECVQDMDHENMFWYRQDPGLGLRLIYFSYDVKMKEKGDIPEGYSVSREKKERFSLILESASTNQTSMYLCASSSGTPNLAAFFGQGTRLTVV.

This clonotype occurred a few times. The chain couples TRBV10-3 to TRBJ1-2, with unresolved D. Germline values: CDR1 ENHRY, CDR2 SYGVKD. CDR3 length: 11 residues. The V and J ends lost 4 bases and 7 bases respectively, with 7 bases between them. The CDR3 reads CAISVPSGYTF. CDR3 bases: TGTGCCATCAGTGTCCCCTCTGGCTACACCTTC.

Only a few counts were recorded for this clonotype. The chain uses TRBV6-5 and TRBJ2-1; D might be TRBD2 (5 bases). Germline CDR1 is MNHEY and CDR2 is SVGAGI. Trimming took 5 bases from V and 8 from J, leaving 16 bases between them. The CDR3 length is 14 residues. CDR3 nucleotides: TGTGCCAGCAGTAAACGGGGAGAAACCGATGAGCAGTTCTTC. This codes for CASSKRGETDEQFF.

This clonotype has at least ten counts. V and J are TRBV4-3 and TRBJ2-1, with TRBD1 matching 7 bases. Germline CDR1 reads LGHNA; CDR2 reads YSLEER. The ends lost 1 base at V and 1 base at J; junction bases unmatched: 4. The CDR3 totals 16 residues. The CDR3 DNA reads as TGCGCCAGCAGCCAAGCGGAGACAGGGTCCTACAATGAGCAGTTCTTC. This codes for CASSQAETGSYNEQFF.

This clonotype was counted many times. The rearrangement joins TRBV7-3 to TRBJ2-7; D ambiguous. Germline CDR1 SGHTA, CDR2 FQGTGA. Between the trimmed V and J ends, which lost 4 bases and 5 bases, there was a span of 9 bases. This CDR3 contains 12 residues. CDR3 amino acids: CASSSARDEQYF. In nucleotides, the CDR3 is TGTGCCAGCAGCTCCGCGCGAGACGAGCAGTACTTC.

The genes are TRBV28 and TRBJ2-7; no clear D. Germline CDR1 reads MDHEN; CDR2 reads SYDVKM. The V end lost 1 base, the J end lost 3 bases, and 10 bases lay between the germline ends. The CDR3 has 14 residues. This CDR3 reads CASSLSPVSYEQYF. As DNA, the CDR3 is TGTGCCAGCAGTTTATCCCCGGTTAGCTACGAGCAGTACTTC. The full variable domain, with the rest looked up from reference TRBV28 and TRBJ2-7, is DVKVTQSSRYLVKRTGEKVFLECVQDMDHENMFWYRQDPGLGLRLIYFSYDVKMKEKGDIPEGYSVSREKKERFSLILESASTNQTSMYLCASSLSPVSYEQYFGPGTRLTVT.

The rearrangement joins TRBV7-9 to TRBJ2-2; D may be TRBD2 (5 bases). Germline V lookup: CDR1 SEHNR, CDR2 FQNEAQ (reference sequence). The CDR3 sequence is 13 residues long. Trimming stripped 2 bases from V and 6 bases from J, with 7 bases between. The CDR3 nucleotides are TGTGCCAGCAGCTTATCTAGCCCCGGGGAGCTGTTTTTT. Its protein is CASSLSSPGELFF.

This clonotype was observed at least ten times. J is TRBJ1-1 and V is TRBV7-2; D is uncertain. From germline, CDR1 is SGHTA and CDR2 FQGNSA. This CDR3 is built from 11 residues. V lost 2 bases to trimming and J lost 11 bases, with 9 bases between them. Here the CDR3 reads CASSLSEWAFF. CDR3 nucleotides: TGTGCCAGCAGCTTATCCGAGTGGGCTTTCTTT.

As concerns this clonotype: This may come from a read error, since a much larger clone is one base off. The rearrangement uses TRBV30 and TRBJ2-5; maybe TRBD2 (5 bases). Germline CDR1 is GTSNPN and CDR2 is SVGIG (reference sequence). The CDR3 contains 11 residues. The CDR3 DNA is TGTGCCTGGACCCCGGAGGAGACCCTGTACTTC. Amino acid sequence: CAWTPEETLYF.

This clonotype was counted a few times. Compared with germline, one end of the junction differs, possibly owing to a read error. The V and J genes are TRBV7-7 and TRBJ2-3; 8 bases align to TRBD1. Germline loops: CDR1 SSHAT, CDR2 FNYEAQ (reference sequence). The CDR3 totals 15 residues. For the CDR3, the DNA is TGTGCTAGCAGCCCGGACAGGGCTCTGACAGATACGCAGTATTTT. Translating gives CASSPDRALTDTQYF.

The chain couples TRBV11-2 to TRBJ2-3; 13 nucleotides match TRBD2. Germline V lookup: CDR1 SGHAT, CDR2 FQNNGV. V dropped 2 bases and J dropped 3; count of bases not matched to a gene: 8. This CDR3 spans 18 amino acids. CDR3 loop: CASSLLGTSGIGTDTQYF. In nucleotides, the CDR3 is TGTGCCAGCAGCTTACTCGGGACTAGCGGGATTGGGACAGATACGCAGTATTTT.

The sample holds many counts of this clonotype. The chain links TRBV6-1 to TRBJ2-7; D uncertain. The CDR3 contains 12 residues. Germline CDR1 and CDR2: MNHNS and SASEGT. Trimming shortened V by 5 bases and J by 4 bases, and 9 bases separated the two germline ends. The CDR3 DNA is TGTGCCAGCAGTAGGGCAGATTACGAGCAGTACTTC. Translation gives CASSRADYEQYF.

The genes are TRBV7-3 and TRBJ1-1; TRBD1 matches at 7 bases. Germline-derived CDR1 and CDR2 are SGHTA and FQGTGA. This CDR3 has 16 amino acids. Trimming at V came to 2 bases and at J to 1 base, leaving 7 bases not matched to a gene. CDR3 in DNA: TGTGCCAGCAGCTTAGAACCAGGGGGACCGAACACTGAAGCTTTCTTT. Protein: CASSLEPGGPNTEAFF.

V usage is TRBV20-1 and J usage is TRBJ2-3; TRBD2 might be the D (6 bases). The V gene lost 0 bases and the J gene lost 9 bases, with 19 bases spanning the gap. The V gene's germline CDR1 is DFQATT and CDR2 SNEGSKA (reference sequence). CDR3 size: 15 residues. This CDR3 reads CSARDQTGDSRTQYF. The CDR3 nucleotides are TGCAGTGCTAGAGATCAAACGGGAGACTCGAGAACGCAGTATTTT.

There are many counts of this clonotype. The chain recombines TRBV19 with TRBJ2-3; 11 bases are shared with TRBD1. This CDR3 is built from 18 residues. Germline V gives CDR1 LNHDA, CDR2 SQIVND (reference sequence). J was trimmed by 0 bases and V by 9 bases; bases with no gene match: 14. The CDR3 region has the DNA TGTGCCAGCGCCGCGAGGACAGGGGGCCTTATGAGCACAGATACGCAGTATTTT. Amino acids: CASAARTGGLMSTDTQYF.

This clonotype was recorded a few times. V usage is TRBV10-1 and J usage is TRBJ2-7, with D maybe TRBD2 (6 bases). The V and J ends lost 3 bases and 0 bases respectively, with 12 bases between them. The CDR3 length is 15 residues. From germline, CDR1 is WNHNN and CDR2 SYGVQD (reference sequence). CDR3 sequence (DNA): TGCGCCAGCAGTGAACGGGGGTATAGCTCCTACGAGCAGTACTTC. Protein product: CASSERGYSSYEQYF.

This rearrangement joins TRBV5-1 to TRBJ1-6; D gene ambiguous. This CDR3 has 14 amino acids. Germline loops: CDR1 SGHRS, CDR2 YFSETQ. V shed 0 bases and J shed 9 bases, with 10 bases lying between them. CDR3 sequence: CASSLEGSPSPLHF. The CDR3 DNA sequence: TGCGCCAGCAGCTTGGAAGGATCTCCTTCACCCCTCCACTTT.

Concerning this clonotype: The junction does not match germline at one end; this may be a read error. This sequence joins TRBV10-3 and TRBJ2-2; 9 bases fit TRBD2. Germline V CDR1 and CDR2: ENHRY, SYGVKD. The CDR3 spans 13 residues. The CDR3 is CASTGGGAGELFF. The CDR3 region has the DNA TGTGCCAGCACGGGCGGGGGGGCCGGTGAGCTGTTTTTT.

Comments on this clonotype: A much larger clonotype is one base distant, so this may be a read error. Because the CDR3 is missing its conserved closing phenylalanine or tryptophan, this is likely a read error. J is TRBJ2-5 and V is TRBV28, with TRBD1 matching 10 bases. J was trimmed by 2 bases and V by 1 base; bases with no gene match: 4. From germline, CDR1 is MDHEN and CDR2 SYDVKM. This CDR3 has 16 amino acids. The CDR3 region is CASSLLGTGVQETQYL. As DNA, the CDR3 is TGTGCCAGCAGTTTATTGGGGACAGGGGTTCAAGAGACCCAGTACTTG.

This clonotype turned up a few times. The rearrangement links TRBV19 to TRBJ1-1; D uncertain. The V gene's germline CDR1 is LNHDA and CDR2 SQIVND (reference sequence). The length of the CDR3 is 13 residues. Trimming cost V 9 bases and J 4 bases, with 15 bases left between them. The CDR3 spells CASSPGQATEAFF. Here the CDR3 DNA reads TGTGCCAGCAGCCCCGGGCAGGCCACTGAAGCTTTCTTT.

This sequence joins TRBV20-1 and TRBJ1-3; D is uncertain. Trimming cost V 2 bases and J 7 bases, with 15 bases left between them. The germline CDR1 and CDR2 sequences are DFQATT and SNEGSKA (reference sequence). The CDR3 extends over 14 amino acids. The CDR3 DNA follows: TGCAGTGCTAGATGGCTCCAGCTGGGGAACACCATATATTTT. This codes for CSARWLQLGNTIYF.

The rearrangement uses TRBV2 and TRBJ1-5, with 8 bases identical to TRBD1. V dropped 7 bases and J dropped 5; count of bases not matched to a gene: 10. The CDR3 has 15 residues. Germline V CDR1 and CDR2: SNHLY, FYNNEI. CDR3 in amino acids: CASKTDRASHQPQHF. CDR3 nucleotides: TGTGCCAGCAAGACGGACAGGGCCTCCCATCAGCCCCAGCATTTT.

This clonotype was seen a few times. The chain combines TRBV24-1 with TRBJ2-7; 9 bases map to TRBD1. J lost 9 bases, V lost 4 bases, and 9 bases had no gene match. The germline V gene has CDR1 KGHDR and CDR2 SFDVKD. The CDR3 sequence is 14 residues long. CDR3: CATSETGTGLGQYF. Written as DNA, the CDR3 is TGTGCCACCAGTGAAACCGGGACAGGGCTAGGGCAGTACTTC.

The chain couples TRBV2 to TRBJ2-3; D is unresolved. This CDR3 is built from 14 residues. The germline V and J ends were trimmed by 7 bases and 2 bases, with 13 bases remaining between them. CDR1 SNHLY and CDR2 FYNNEI come from the germline V gene. In DNA, the CDR3 is TGTGCCAGCACTGGAGACTTATTCACAGATACGCAGTATTTT. It specifies CASTGDLFTDTQYF.

The chain carries TRBV12-3 or TRBV12-4 and TRBJ2-2; no firm D call. V was cut by 6 bases and J by 8 bases, with 7 bases left in between. This CDR3 spans 11 amino acids. CDR3 in amino acids: CASSLQGELFF. The DNA for the CDR3 is TGTGCCAGCAGCCTCCAGGGGGAGCTGTTTTTT.

V is TRBV7-2 and J is TRBJ2-5, with 12 positions matching TRBD2. Germline V lookup: CDR1 SGHTA, CDR2 FQGNSA. The CDR3 runs to 15 residues. J gave up 5 bases and V 5 bases, and 6 bases lay outside the gene matches. CDR3 in amino acids: CASSPQLAGGETQYF. The CDR3 DNA reads as TGTGCCAGCAGCCCGCAACTAGCGGGAGGCGAGACCCAGTACTTC. Full variable domain (outside the CDR3, taken from reference TRBV7-2 and TRBJ2-5): GAGVSQSPSNKVTEKGKDVELRCDPISGHTALYWYRQSLGQGLEFLIYFQGNSAPDKSGLPSDRFSAERTGGSVSTLTIQRTQQEDSAVYLCASSPQLAGGETQYFGPGTRLLVL.

This clonotype was observed a handful of times. This chain joins TRBV28 and TRBJ2-4; the D gene could be TRBD1 or TRBD2 (5 bases each). The CDR3 contains 14 residues. V was cut by 5 bases and J by 8 bases, with 16 bases left in between. Germline assignment: CDR1 MDHEN and CDR2 SYDVKM. The CDR3 spells CASSTQAQGDIQYF. CDR3 coding DNA: TGTGCCAGCAGTACCCAGGCCCAGGGAGACATTCAGTACTTC.

Worth noting for this clonotype: A much larger clone differs from this one at a single base, so this may be a read error. The chain couples TRBV5-6 to TRBJ1-5; D is unclear. V dropped 0 bases and J dropped 2 bases, with 12 bases sitting between them. The CDR3 has 16 residues. Germline V gene sequence: CDR1 SGHDT, CDR2 YYEEEE. CDR3 nucleotide sequence: TGTGCCAGCAGCTTGGGCCAGGTGATTGGCAATCAGCCCCAGCATTTT. Amino acids: CASSLGQVIGNQPQHF.

This clonotype was found many times. The genes are TRBV7-8 and TRBJ2-5; a possible D gene is TRBD2 (5 bases). CDR1 and CDR2 (germline): SGHVS, FQNEAQ. Trimming cost V 4 bases and J 4 bases, with 19 bases left between them. CDR3 length: 16 amino acids. CDR3 in amino acids: CASSYSEGSYAETQYF. In DNA, the CDR3 is TGTGCCAGCAGCTACAGCGAGGGTAGCTATGCAGAGACCCAGTACTTC.